This record looks at one T cell receptor beta chain sequence and its context. As yet, its antigen is unknown. The data belong to a study of cytomegalovirus exposure and HLA in healthy donors. Primers: 60 Vbeta forward and 13 Jbeta reverse. Measured with immunoSEQ multiplex PCR; TCRdb has only the in-frame clones, and not every one. This table has some 200,000 clones, roughly 70% appearing once. Study observations and caveats: A few chains linked to CMV were shown in vitro to be specific for CMV antigens. Most TCR sequences were uncommon, yet certain public TCRs appeared in many donors. The study dropped some indistinguishable V segments, TRBV6-2 and TRBV6-3 among them.

The CDR3 is made up of 15 amino acids. Germline loops: CDR1 MNHEY, CDR2 SVGAGI. The ends were cut back, 4 bases at V and 0 bases at J, with 13 bases in the middle. The V and J genes are TRBV6-5 and TRBJ2-7; possibly TRBD2 for D (5 bases). Sequenced: PBMCs. The TCR was taken from a man aged 35 to 55 in good health and CMV-seropositive. The CDR3 nucleotides read TGTGCCAGCAGTTGGGCCAGCGGAAGCTCCTACGAGCAGTACTTC. As protein: CASSWASGSSYEQYF.